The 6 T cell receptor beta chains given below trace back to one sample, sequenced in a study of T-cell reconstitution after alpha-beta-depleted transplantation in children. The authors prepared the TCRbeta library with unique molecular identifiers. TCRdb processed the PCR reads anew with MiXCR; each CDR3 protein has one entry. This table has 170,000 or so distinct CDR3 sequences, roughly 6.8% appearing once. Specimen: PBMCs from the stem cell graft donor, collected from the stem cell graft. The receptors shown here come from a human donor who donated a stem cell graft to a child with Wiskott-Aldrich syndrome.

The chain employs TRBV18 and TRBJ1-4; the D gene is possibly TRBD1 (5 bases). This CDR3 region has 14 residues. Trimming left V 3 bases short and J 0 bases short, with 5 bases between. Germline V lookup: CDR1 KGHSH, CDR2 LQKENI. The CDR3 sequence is CASSPGATNEKLFF. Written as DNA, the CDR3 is TGTGCCAGCTCACCGGGGGCAACTAATGAAAAACTGTTTTTT.

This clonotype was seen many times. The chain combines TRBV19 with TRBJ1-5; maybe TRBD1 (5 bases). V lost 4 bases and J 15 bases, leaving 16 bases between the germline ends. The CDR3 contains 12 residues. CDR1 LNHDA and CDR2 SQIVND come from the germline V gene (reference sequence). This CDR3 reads CASSTGDGSSHF. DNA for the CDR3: TGTGCCAGTAGTACGGGGGACGGCTCATCGCATTTT.

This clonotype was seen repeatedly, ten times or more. CDR3 sequence reads: CASSKTYEQYF. The CDR3 DNA is TGTGCCAGCAGTAAGACCTACGAGCAGTACTTC. The chain joins TRBV12-3 or TRBV12-4 to TRBJ2-7, with D unresolved. The CDR3 has 11 amino acids. The V and J ends lost 5 bases and 2 bases respectively, with 4 bases between them.

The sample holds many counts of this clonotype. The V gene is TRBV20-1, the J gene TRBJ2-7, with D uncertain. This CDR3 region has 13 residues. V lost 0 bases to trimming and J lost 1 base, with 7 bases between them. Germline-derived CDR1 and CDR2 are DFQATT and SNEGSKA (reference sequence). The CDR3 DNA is TGCAGTGCTAGAGATCCGAGTTCCTACGAGCAGTACTTC. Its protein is CSARDPSSYEQYF.

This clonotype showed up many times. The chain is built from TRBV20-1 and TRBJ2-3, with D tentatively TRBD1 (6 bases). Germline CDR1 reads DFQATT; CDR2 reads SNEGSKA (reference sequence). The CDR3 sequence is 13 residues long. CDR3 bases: TGCACCGCGACCAGGGGAGGCACAGATACGCAGTATTTT. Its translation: CTATRGGTDTQYF.

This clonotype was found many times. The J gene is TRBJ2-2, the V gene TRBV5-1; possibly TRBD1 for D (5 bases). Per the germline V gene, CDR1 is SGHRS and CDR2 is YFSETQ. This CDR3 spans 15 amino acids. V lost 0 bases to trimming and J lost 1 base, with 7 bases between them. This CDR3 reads CASSLDTGNTGELFF. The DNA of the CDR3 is TGCGCCAGCAGCTTGGATACAGGGAACACCGGGGAGCTGTTTTTT.